This T cell receptor beta chain was observed in a study of a mutant IDH1 vaccine in newly diagnosed glioma. For the study at large: The sex distribution of treated patients was 62.5% male and about 38% female, with a mean age of 40.4 years. Radiotherapy, temozolomide, or both had been given previously, and both were given to most.

As concerns this clone: Its antigen is unknown.

Here immunoSEQ multiplex PCR was the method, and the copy in TCRdb shows in-frame clones only, minus some. The sample has some 29,000 clones, roughly 80% seen once. The time point denotes: week 23, last vaccination. Vaccine doses each comprised 300 ug of mutant IDH1 20-mer peptide, with topical imiquimod. Astrocytomas that were new, WHO grade 3 or 4, IDH1-mutant and ATRX-lost were present in the donors. The CDR3 runs to 14 residues. CDR1 is KGHSH, CDR2 LQKENI, per germline. Trimming pared 3 bases from V and 0 bases from J, leaving 8 bases between. Study-wide points: Pseudoprogression looked unconnected to shifts in top peripheral T cell clonotypes.

The origin of this receptor is a woman aged 25 to 39 with glioma. The genes are TRBV18 and TRBJ1-2; the D is unclear. The source material was PBMCs, sampled from a glioma patient whose treatment included an IDH1 peptide vaccine. The CDR3 DNA is TGTGCCAGCTCACCGGAGCGAGCTAACTATGGCTACACCTTC. As protein: CASSPERANYGYTF.